These 25 T cell receptor beta chains were sequenced from one sample in a study of Ad26.COV2.S vaccination and SARS-CoV-2 variants. The sample's treatment: around 19 received Ad26.COV2.S at low or high dose, single or two shots; about 5 received placebo; per-sample allocation not given. Collection of the samples took place on day 63 after the first injection of vaccine or placebo. Using immunoSEQ multiplex PCR, the repertoire was profiled, and TCRdb retains in-frame clones only, with some absent. Of 300,000 to 350,000 clones in the sample, around four fifths were seen once. Sequences were derived from peripheral blood, sampled in a trial of Ad26.COV2.S vaccine versus placebo. These TCRs come from a person between 18 and 59 years old who received the Ad26.COV2.S COVID-19 vaccine or a placebo.

Points on this clone: The conserved phenylalanine or tryptophan is not found at the CDR3 terminus, so this likely reflects a read error. No DNA is shown, since the ends of the CDR3 on it are uncertain; the CDR3 is the one TCRdb lists. V and J are TRBV20-1 and TRBJ1-2; the table's D call of TRBD1 was not tested on the DNA. Germline CDR1 reads DFQATT; CDR2 reads SNEGSKA (reference sequence). Inclusive of both ends, the CDR3 amounts to 11 amino acids. This chain's CDR3 is CSAPINRGYRS.

The chain links TRBV4-2 to TRBJ2-2; D is ambiguous. The V end lost 2 bases, the J end lost 6 bases, and 1 base lay between the germline ends. Per the germline V gene, CDR1 is LGHNA and CDR2 is YNFKEQ. The CDR3 extends over 11 amino acids. The CDR3 DNA sequence: TGTGCCAGCAGCCAACCCGGGGAGCTGTTTTTT. This codes for CASSQPGELFF.

Notes on this clone: The junction and the germline gene differ at one end; a read error may be behind it. The CDR3 here is CASSKATGGEQFF. The CDR3 region has the DNA TGTGCCAGCAGTAAAGCGACCGGGGGCGAGCAGTTCTTC. This chain uses TRBV2 with TRBJ2-1; perhaps D is TRBD1 or TRBD2 (6 bases each). CDR3 size: 13 residues. Germline CDR1 SNHLY, CDR2 FYNNEI.

The chain couples TRBV11-2 to TRBJ1-2, with D perhaps TRBD1 (5 bases). Germline V CDR1 and CDR2: SGHAT, FQNNGV. V lost 7 bases and J 0 bases, leaving 21 bases between the germline ends. This CDR3 comprises 17 residues. CDR3 residues: CASTLSGAGHANYGYTF. DNA for the CDR3: TGTGCCAGCACCCTCTCCGGGGCCGGACACGCTAACTATGGCTACACCTTC.

The chain joins TRBV7-2 to TRBJ1-5; D not certain. Trimming removed 4 bases at V and 6 bases at J, with 10 bases between. CDR3 length: 13 residues. The V gene's germline CDR1 is SGHTA and CDR2 FQGNSA. The CDR3 is CASSWRDFQPQHF. DNA of the CDR3: TGTGCCAGCAGCTGGAGGGATTTTCAGCCCCAGCATTTT. The full variable domain, in which reference TRBV7-2 and TRBJ1-5 provide the parts outside the CDR3, is GAGVSQSPSNKVTEKGKDVELRCDPISGHTALYWYRQSLGQGLEFLIYFQGNSAPDKSGLPSDRFSAERTGGSVSTLTIQRTQQEDSAVYLCASSWRDFQPQHFGDGTRLSIL.

The chain recombines TRBV9 with TRBJ2-5; 8 nucleotides line up with TRBD2. The J segment lost 3 bases and the V segment lost 0 bases, leaving 7 bases of the junction unmatched. CDR3 size: 16 residues. Germline V CDR1 and CDR2: SGDLS, YYNGEE. The CDR3 here is CASSVAPGGLEETQYF. In DNA form, the CDR3 reads TGTGCCAGCAGCGTAGCGCCGGGGGGGCTGGAAGAGACCCAGTACTTC.

The chain carries TRBV6-1 and TRBJ2-1; 8 bases are a match to TRBD1. CDR3 length: 14 amino acids. V was clipped by 2 bases and J by 6 bases; unmatched bases: 3. The germline V gene has CDR1 MNHNS and CDR2 SASEGT. The CDR3 region is CASSEPGTGNEQFF. Here the CDR3 DNA reads TGTGCCAGCAGTGAACCCGGGACAGGCAATGAGCAGTTCTTC.

A single count supports this clone. The chain uses TRBV25-1 and TRBJ2-5, with no clear D. Germline V lookup: CDR1 MGHDK, CDR2 SYGVNS. V lost 7 bases to trimming and J lost 3 bases, with 0 bases between them. This CDR3 is 9 amino acids long. CDR3 sequence (DNA): TGTGCCAGCAAAGAGACCCAGTACTTC. Translation gives CASKETQYF.

This chain links TRBV28 with TRBJ2-7; D remains ambiguous. The length of the CDR3 is 11 residues. CDR1 is MDHEN and CDR2 is SYDVKM in the germline V gene. The V and J ends lost 3 bases and 10 bases respectively, with 10 bases between them. This chain's CDR3 is CASSFSGLQYF. CDR3 DNA: TGTGCCAGCAGTTTCTCAGGTCTTCAGTACTTC.

CDR3 sequence: CASSPRTNPDTQYF. CDR3 sequence (DNA): TGTGCCAGCAGCCCGAGGACAAACCCAGATACGCAGTATTTT. This chain uses TRBV3-1 (or the pseudogene TRBV3-2) with TRBJ2-3; D might be TRBD1 (5 bases). V was trimmed by 4 bases and J by 4 bases, leaving 12 bases between them. Germline CDR1 LGHDT, CDR2 YNNKEL (reference sequence). The CDR3 has 14 residues.

CDR3 bases: TGTGCCAGCAGCTTAGCAGGGGGCGAAAATGAAAAACTGTTTTTT. Its translation is CASSLAGGENEKLFF. The J gene is TRBJ1-4, the V gene TRBV7-9; the match to TRBD1 covers 7 bases. Trimming at V came to 0 bases and at J to 5 bases, leaving 3 bases not matched to a gene. The CDR3 contains 15 residues. Germline assignment: CDR1 SEHNR and CDR2 FQNEAQ (reference sequence).

The chain combines TRBV18 with TRBJ1-6; a weak D match, TRBD1 (6 bases). Germline CDR1 is KGHSH and CDR2 is LQKENI. With 0 bases removed from V and 9 bases from J, the gap between germline ends came to 15 bases. This CDR3 is built from 16 residues. CDR3 coding DNA: TGTGCCAGCTCACCACCGATCGGCAGGGGCAGTTCACCCCTCCACTTT. Encoded protein: CASSPPIGRGSSPLHF.

The V call is TRBV14, the J call TRBJ1-6, with D possibly being TRBD1 (6 bases). Per the germline V gene, CDR1 is SGHDN and CDR2 is FVKESK. Trimming took off 1 base at V and 10 bases at J, with 20 bases between the two ends. The length of the CDR3 is 17 residues. This chain's CDR3 is CASSQGGRGIVFSPLHF. The CDR3 DNA reads TGTGCCAGCAGCCAAGGGGGGCGCGGCATTGTGTTCTCACCCCTCCACTTT.

The CDR3 is CASSLRRSYNEQFF. CDR3 nucleotides: TGCGCCAGCAGCTTGCGTCGCTCCTACAATGAGCAGTTCTTC. This rearrangement joins TRBV5-1 to TRBJ2-1, with D hard to call. V was pared by 1 base and J by 0 bases, with 5 bases between. The CDR3 sequence is 14 residues long. Germline loops: CDR1 SGHRS, CDR2 YFSETQ.

The chain employs TRBV19 and TRBJ1-5, with D possibly matching TRBD1 (6 bases). From germline, CDR1 is LNHDA and CDR2 SQIVND (reference sequence). V dropped 2 bases and J dropped 6 bases, with 11 bases sitting between them. This CDR3 region has 14 residues. CDR3 bases: TGTGCCAGTAGTATACGACAGGAGGGTCAGCCCCAGCATTTT. It encodes CASSIRQEGQPQHF.

This chain joins TRBV4-2 and TRBJ2-2; no firm D call. Trimming pared 3 bases from V and 5 bases from J, leaving 10 bases between. Germline V gives CDR1 LGHNA, CDR2 YNFKEQ. The CDR3 is 14 amino acids. The CDR3 bases are TGTGCCAGCAGCCACATAGCAGAGACCGGGGAGCTGTTTTTT. This codes for CASSHIAETGELFF.

The genes are TRBV5-4 and TRBJ2-7; tentatively, D is TRBD1 (6 bases). This CDR3 has 15 residues. Germline CDR1 is SGHNT and CDR2 is YYREEE (reference sequence). Trimming took off 4 bases at V and 2 bases at J, with 16 bases between the two ends. CDR3 sequence reads: CASSVGLDSAYEQYF. The DNA for the CDR3 is TGTGCCAGCAGCGTAGGATTGGACAGTGCCTACGAGCAGTACTTC. The full variable domain, in which reference TRBV5-4 and TRBJ2-7 provide the parts outside the CDR3, is ETGVTQSPTHLIKTRGQQVTLRCSSQSGHNTVSWYQQALGQGPQFIFQYYREEENGRGNFPPRFSGLQFPNYSSELNVNALELDDSALYLCASSVGLDSAYEQYFGPGTRLTVT.

This clone has a single count. The chain carries TRBV6-6 and TRBJ1-5; D gene ambiguous. The CDR3 has 15 residues. The germline V gene encodes CDR1 MNHNY and CDR2 SVGAGI (reference sequence). The germline V and J ends were trimmed by 5 bases and 0 bases, with 11 bases remaining between them. The DNA for the CDR3 is TGTGCCAGCAGTCCCCCCCCGGTTAGCAATCAGCCCCAGCATTTT. The encoded protein is CASSPPPVSNQPQHF.

This clone was observed a single time. The chain joins TRBV3-1 (or the pseudogene TRBV3-2) to TRBJ2-3; TRBD1 or TRBD2 may be the D gene (5 bases each). CDR1 is LGHDT and CDR2 is YNNKEL in the germline V gene (reference sequence). Trimming removed 1 base at V and 9 bases at J, with 5 bases between. The length of the CDR3 is 11 residues. DNA of the CDR3: TGTGCCAGCAGCCAAGGGGGGACGCAGTATTTT. Its protein product is CASSQGGTQYF.

The V call is TRBV4-2, the J call TRBJ2-7; D is possibly TRBD1 (6 bases). With 1 base removed from V and 3 bases from J, the gap between germline ends came to 7 bases. Germline values: CDR1 LGHNA, CDR2 YNFKEQ. This CDR3 is built from 13 residues. CDR3 sequence reads: CASSQVQGYEQYF. As DNA, the CDR3 is TGTGCCAGCAGCCAAGTACAGGGCTACGAGCAGTACTTC.

This chain connects TRBV7-9 to TRBJ2-5; D perhaps matches TRBD2 (6 bases). The germline V gene encodes CDR1 SEHNR and CDR2 FQNEAQ (reference sequence). Trimming removed 3 bases from V and 5 bases from J, with 19 bases in between. This CDR3 is built from 16 residues. The CDR3 region is CASSFFGWGEHETQYF. DNA for the CDR3: TGTGCCAGCAGCTTTTTCGGTTGGGGGGAACATGAGACCCAGTACTTC.

The chain employs TRBV25-1 and TRBJ1-6; 8 bases are a match to TRBD1. The CDR3 is 13 residues long. The germline V gene has CDR1 MGHDK and CDR2 SYGVNS. V was clipped by 6 bases and J by 9 bases; unmatched bases: 4. Here the CDR3 reads CASRDTGGSPLHF. In DNA, the CDR3 is TGTGCCAGCAGGGACACAGGGGGTTCACCCCTCCACTTT. Full variable domain (rest looked up from reference TRBV25-1 and TRBJ1-6): EADIYQTPRYLVIGTGKKITLECSQTMGHDKMYWYQQDPGMELHLIHYSYGVNSTEKGDLSSESTVSRIRTEHFPLTLESARPSHTSQYLCASRDTGGSPLHFGNGTRLTVT.

The chain carries TRBV19 and TRBJ2-2; tentative D call: TRBD2 (6 bases). The CDR3 loop spans 15 amino acids. V was clipped by 1 base and J by 5 bases, with 11 bases between them. Germline V gives CDR1 LNHDA, CDR2 SQIVND (reference sequence). The chain's CDR3 is CASSIVWAGTGELFF. For the CDR3, the DNA is TGTGCCAGTAGTATAGTTTGGGCGGGGACCGGGGAGCTGTTTTTT.

DNA of the CDR3: TGTGCCAGCAGCTTTACGGACCTGGGCGGTGAAAAACTGTTTTTT. Its protein is CASSFTDLGGEKLFF. V usage is TRBV5-4 and J usage is TRBJ1-4, with unresolved D. The CDR3 is 15 amino acids. Germline-derived CDR1 and CDR2 are SGHNT and YYREEE (reference sequence). The V gene lost 2 bases and the J gene lost 7 bases, with 15 bases spanning the gap.

J is TRBJ2-3 and V is TRBV5-1; 8 bases align to TRBD2. Germline loops: CDR1 SGHRS, CDR2 YFSETQ. Trimming removed 0 bases from V and 1 base from J; junction bases left unmatched: 4. This CDR3 has 16 amino acids. In DNA form, the CDR3 reads TGCGCCAGCAGCTTGGGTACTAGCGGTCGCACAGATACGCAGTATTTT. It codes for CASSLGTSGRTDTQYF.